This T cell receptor beta chain was documented in a study of T cells after yellow fever vaccination. Whole-study findings and limits: By day 5 rather than day 15, the secondary response had peaked, though it was weaker.

This clonotype was counted many times. The antigen is unknown. V was trimmed by 3 bases and J by 5 bases, leaving 8 bases between them. The CDR3 runs 13 residues. Making TCR cDNA involved 5'RACE template switching, which added UMIs and a universal primer site. TCRdb re-derived calls from the 5' RACE reads in MiXCR, one entry per CDR3 protein. The sample includes about 74,000 distinct CDR3 sequences, approximately 6.9% of them seen just once. The sequence was collected from a man younger than 35 who received the YFV17D yellow fever vaccine. V is TRBV12-3 or TRBV12-4 and J is TRBJ2-1, with no clear D. Here the sequenced sample was CD8+ T cells sorted from PBMCs, taken 5 to 6 days after the first yellow fever vaccination. This CDR3 is CASSFSQDNEQFF. CDR3 DNA sequence: TGTGCCAGCAGTTTTTCACAAGACAATGAGCAGTTCTTC.